One and the same sample provided the 5 T cell receptor beta chains below, sequenced in a study of blood T cells in healthy people across ages. Sample-barcoded 5' priming and a J-beta primer mix drove a second PCR of about 6 to 12 cycles. A single record per CDR3 protein comes from TCRdb applying MiXCR to the 5' RACE reads. Among around 940,000 distinct CDR3 sequences listed, roughly 51% were seen once. Source material: blood. These receptor sequences come from a woman aged 55-69 years in good health.

The rearrangement links TRBV6-1 to TRBJ2-1; 7 bases are shared with TRBD2. The CDR3 runs to 18 residues. J gave up 5 bases and V 0 bases, and 13 bases lay outside the gene matches. CDR1 and CDR2 (germline): MNHNS, SASEGT. DNA for the CDR3: TGTGCCAGCAGTGAAGCGAGGTGGGCTAGCGGTCGAAACAATGAGCAGTTCTTC. Amino acids: CASSEARWASGRNNEQFF.

The chain employs TRBV2 and TRBJ2-1, with TRBD2 as a possible D gene (6 bases). V was trimmed by 7 bases and J by 13 bases, leaving 14 bases between them. Germline V gene lookup returns CDR1 SNHLY and CDR2 FYNNEI. This CDR3 spans 11 amino acids. The CDR3 coding sequence is TGTGCCAGCACCGGGCGGGAAGAACAGTTCTTC. It is translated as CASTGREEQFF.

The J gene is TRBJ2-3, the V gene TRBV11-2; maybe TRBD2 (6 bases). Trimming left V 5 bases short and J 2 bases short, with 17 bases between. The V gene's germline CDR1 is SGHAT and CDR2 FQNNGV. This CDR3 region has 16 residues. The CDR3 spells CASSPLGGGNTDTQYF. In DNA, the CDR3 is TGTGCCAGCAGCCCCCTCGGGGGTGGGAACACAGATACGCAGTATTTT.

V and J are TRBV7-9 and TRBJ2-7, with 11 nucleotides matching TRBD2. CDR3 size: 17 residues. The V gene's germline CDR1 is SEHNR and CDR2 FQNEAQ (reference sequence). With V trimmed by 5 bases and J by 2 bases, 11 bases remained unmatched. The CDR3 sequence is CASSLVAGTSGPYEQYF. CDR3 DNA: TGTGCCAGCAGCCTAGTTGCCGGGACTAGCGGACCCTACGAGCAGTACTTC.

The V and J genes are TRBV7-3 and TRBJ2-5, with no clear D. The end of the DNA fits TRBJ2-7 better, so the J call may be wrong. CDR1 is SGHTA and CDR2 is FQGTGA in the germline V gene. The CDR3 covers 13 residues. The CDR3: CASSLIRVGEQYF. The CDR3 DNA sequence: TGTGCCAGCAGCTTAATTCGGGTCGGCGAGCAGTACTTC.